Sequencing of this T cell receptor (beta chain) was carried out in a study of T cells in localized non-small cell lung cancer. Overall study results and limits: When the top 100 tumor clones were examined, a median around 61 of them also appeared in the adjacent lung, which was paired and uninvolved. Sequencing was restricted to one tumor region; therefore, heterogeneity remains possible.

This clone appeared a few times. Its antigen is unknown. Sequenced by immunoSEQ multiplex PCR; TCRdb stores in-frame clones only, minus some. Among over 1,500 clones listed, around 20% were seen once. Germline CDR1 and CDR2: MNHGY and SAAAGT. CDR3 length: 15 amino acids. Trimming removed 5 bases at V and 6 bases at J, with 16 bases between. V is TRBV6-8 and J is TRBJ2-2; TRBD1 might be the D (5 bases). This sample comprised lung tumor tissue, obtained before any cancer treatment. The sequence derives from a man between 35 and 75 years old with stage I lung adenocarcinoma. The CDR3 DNA follows: TGTGCCAGCAGTAGACTTACAGGATCCCCCGGGGAGCTGTTTTTT. Its protein is CASSRLTGSPGELFF.